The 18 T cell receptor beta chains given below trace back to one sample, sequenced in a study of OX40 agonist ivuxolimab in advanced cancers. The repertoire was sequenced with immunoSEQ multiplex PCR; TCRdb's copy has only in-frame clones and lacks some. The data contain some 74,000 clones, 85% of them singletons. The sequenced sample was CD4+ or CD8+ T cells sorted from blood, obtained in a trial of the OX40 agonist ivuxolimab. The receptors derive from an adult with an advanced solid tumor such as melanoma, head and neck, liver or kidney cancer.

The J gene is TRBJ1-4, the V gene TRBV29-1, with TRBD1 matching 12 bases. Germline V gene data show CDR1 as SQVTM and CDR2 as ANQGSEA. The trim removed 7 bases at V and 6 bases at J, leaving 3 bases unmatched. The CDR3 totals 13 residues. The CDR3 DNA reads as TGCAGCGCGGGACAGGGGGCGGATGAAAAACTGTTTTTT. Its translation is CSAGQGADEKLFF.

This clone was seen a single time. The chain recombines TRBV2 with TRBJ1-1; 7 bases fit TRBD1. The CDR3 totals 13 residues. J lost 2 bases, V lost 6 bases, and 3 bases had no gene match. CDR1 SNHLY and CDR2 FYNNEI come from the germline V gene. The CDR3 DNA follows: TGTGCCAGCAGGAGGGACAGAAACACTGAAGCTTTCTTT. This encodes CASRRDRNTEAFF.

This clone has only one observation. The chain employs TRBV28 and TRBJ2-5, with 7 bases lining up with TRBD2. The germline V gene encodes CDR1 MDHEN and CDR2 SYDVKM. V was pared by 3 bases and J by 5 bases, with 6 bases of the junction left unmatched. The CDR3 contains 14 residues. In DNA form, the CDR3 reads TGTGCCAGCAGTTTGGGGGGGAAACGGGAGACCCAGTACTTC. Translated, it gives CASSLGGKRETQYF.

The CDR3 DNA is TGTGCCAGTAGCACACCCCAGGGTGCAAAGCAGTACTTC. It specifies CASSTPQGAKQYF. This chain joins TRBV19 and TRBJ2-7, with D maybe TRBD1 (5 bases). Germline lookup yields CDR1 LNHDA and CDR2 SQIVND (reference sequence). This CDR3 is built from 13 residues. The V end was cut by 6 bases, the J end by 8 bases, with 17 bases between.

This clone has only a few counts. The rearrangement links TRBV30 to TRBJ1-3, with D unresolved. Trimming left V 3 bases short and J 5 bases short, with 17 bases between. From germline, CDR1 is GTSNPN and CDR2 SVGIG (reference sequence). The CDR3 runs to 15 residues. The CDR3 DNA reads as TGTGCCTGGAGCCCCGAGATGGTTACGCGAAACACCATATATTTT. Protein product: CAWSPEMVTRNTIYF.

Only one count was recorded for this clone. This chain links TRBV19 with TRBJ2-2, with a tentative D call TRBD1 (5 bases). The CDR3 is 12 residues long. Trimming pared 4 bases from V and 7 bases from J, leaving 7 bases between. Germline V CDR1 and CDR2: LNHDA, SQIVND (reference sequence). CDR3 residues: CASSTGNGELFF. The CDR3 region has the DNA TGTGCCAGTAGTACAGGGAACGGGGAGCTGTTTTTT.

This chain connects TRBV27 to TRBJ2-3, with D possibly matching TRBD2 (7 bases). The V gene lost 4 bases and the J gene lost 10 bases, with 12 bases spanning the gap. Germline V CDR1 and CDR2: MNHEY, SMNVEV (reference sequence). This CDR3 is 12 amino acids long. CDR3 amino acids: CASSSGAGAQYF. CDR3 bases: TGTGCCAGCAGTTCAGGGGCGGGGGCGCAGTATTTT.

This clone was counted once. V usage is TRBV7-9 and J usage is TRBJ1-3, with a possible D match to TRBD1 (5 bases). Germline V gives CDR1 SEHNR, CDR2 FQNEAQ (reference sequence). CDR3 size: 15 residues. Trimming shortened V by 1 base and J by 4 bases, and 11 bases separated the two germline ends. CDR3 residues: CASSLDGARGNTIYF. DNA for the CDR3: TGTGCCAGCAGCTTAGACGGGGCCAGGGGAAACACCATATATTTT.

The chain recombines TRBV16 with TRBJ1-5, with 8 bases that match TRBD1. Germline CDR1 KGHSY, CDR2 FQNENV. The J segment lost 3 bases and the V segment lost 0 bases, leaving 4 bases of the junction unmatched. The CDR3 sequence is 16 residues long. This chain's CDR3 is CASSQSRGQVNQPQHF. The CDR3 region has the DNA TGTGCCAGCAGCCAATCGAGGGGACAGGTCAATCAGCCCCAGCATTTT.

Here the CDR3 DNA reads TGTGCCAGCACCCCCTTCGGGGGGGGTAGGTATGAGCAGTTCTTC. Amino acid sequence: CASTPFGGGRYEQFF. The chain joins TRBV11-2 to TRBJ2-1, with TRBD2 identical over 8 bases. This CDR3 contains 15 residues. Germline lookup yields CDR1 SGHAT and CDR2 FQNNGV. Losses at the gene ends were 7 bases for V and 8 bases for J; bases not matched to a gene: 13.

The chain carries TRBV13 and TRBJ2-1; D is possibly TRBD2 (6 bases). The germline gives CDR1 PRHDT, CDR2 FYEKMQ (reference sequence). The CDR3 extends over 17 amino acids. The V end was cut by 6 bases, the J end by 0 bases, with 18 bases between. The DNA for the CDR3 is TGTGCCAGCAGTCAAGGAGCGGGCCAGAGCTCCTACAATGAGCAGTTCTTC. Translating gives CASSQGAGQSSYNEQFF. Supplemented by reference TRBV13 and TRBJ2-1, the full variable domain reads AAGVIQSPRHLIKEKRETATLKCYPIPRHDTVYWYQQGPGQDPQFLISFYEKMQSDKGSIPDRFSAQQFSDYHSELNMSSLELGDSALYFCASSQGAGQSSYNEQFFGPGTRLTVL.

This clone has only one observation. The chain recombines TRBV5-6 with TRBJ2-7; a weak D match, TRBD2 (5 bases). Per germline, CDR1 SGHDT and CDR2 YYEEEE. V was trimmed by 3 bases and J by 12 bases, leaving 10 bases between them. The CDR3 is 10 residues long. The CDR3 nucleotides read TGTGCCAGCAGCTACCGAGAGGGGTACTTC. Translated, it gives CASSYREGYF.

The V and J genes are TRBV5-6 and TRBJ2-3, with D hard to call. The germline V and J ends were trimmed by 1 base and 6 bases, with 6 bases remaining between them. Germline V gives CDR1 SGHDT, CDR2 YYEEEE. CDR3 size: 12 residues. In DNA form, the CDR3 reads TGTGCCAGCAGCTTGAATCAGGATACGCAGTATTTT. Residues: CASSLNQDTQYF.

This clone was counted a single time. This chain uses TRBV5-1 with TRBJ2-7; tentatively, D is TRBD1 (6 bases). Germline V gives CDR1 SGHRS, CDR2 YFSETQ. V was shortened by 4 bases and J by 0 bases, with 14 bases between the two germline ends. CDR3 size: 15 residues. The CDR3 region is CASSLTGLRSYEQYF. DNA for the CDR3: TGCGCCAGCAGCCTAACAGGGTTACGCTCCTACGAGCAGTACTTC. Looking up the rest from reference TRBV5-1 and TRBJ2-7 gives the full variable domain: KAGVTQTPRYLIKTRGQQVTLSCSPISGHRSVSWYQQTPGQGLQFLFEYFSETQRNKGNFPGRFSGRQFSNSRSEMNVSTLELGDSALYLCASSLTGLRSYEQYFGPGTRLTVT.

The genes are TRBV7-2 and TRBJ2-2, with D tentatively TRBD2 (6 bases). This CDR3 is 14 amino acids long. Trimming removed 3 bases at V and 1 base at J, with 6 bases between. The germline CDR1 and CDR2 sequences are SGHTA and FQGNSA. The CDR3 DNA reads TGTGCCAGCAGCTTCGGGGGGAACACCGGGGAGCTGTTTTTT. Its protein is CASSFGGNTGELFF.

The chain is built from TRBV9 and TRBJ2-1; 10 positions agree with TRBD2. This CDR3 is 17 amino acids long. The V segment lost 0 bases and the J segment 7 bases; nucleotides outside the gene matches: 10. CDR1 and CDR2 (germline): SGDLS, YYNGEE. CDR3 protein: CASSVGAGGPGRNEQFF. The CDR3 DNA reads TGTGCCAGCAGCGTAGGAGCGGGAGGGCCGGGAAGAAATGAGCAGTTCTTC.

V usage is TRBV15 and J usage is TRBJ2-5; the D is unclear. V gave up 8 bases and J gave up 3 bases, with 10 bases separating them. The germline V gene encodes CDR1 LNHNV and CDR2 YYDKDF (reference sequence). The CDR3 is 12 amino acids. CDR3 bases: TGTGCCACCGCTGTCCAGAAAGAGACCCAGTACTTC. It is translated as CATAVQKETQYF.

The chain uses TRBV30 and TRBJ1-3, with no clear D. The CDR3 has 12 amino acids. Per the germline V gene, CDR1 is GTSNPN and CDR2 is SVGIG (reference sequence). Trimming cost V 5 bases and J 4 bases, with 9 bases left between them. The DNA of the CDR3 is TGTGCCTGGGCCGCGGCCGGAAACACCATATATTTT. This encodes CAWAAAGNTIYF.